The sample holds many counts of the clone carrying this TCR beta chain. Its antigen remains unidentified. The sample comes from a study of T cell repertoires in cytomegalovirus infection. Study-wide context: Both a matching HLA type and CMV infection were indicated by public TCR beta signatures.

This CDR3 spans 15 amino acids. The J segment lost 0 bases and the V segment lost 3 bases, leaving 1 base of the junction unmatched. Germline CDR1 reads SGHTA; CDR2 reads FQGNSA. TCRdb recomputed calls from the reads with MiXCR, one row per CDR3 protein. The sample contains 250,000 to 400,000 distinct CDR3 sequences, 20% to 25% of which appear only once. Specimen: cultured PBMCs, collected from culture after CMV antigen stimulation. This receptor was identified in a human donor in good health (CMV status not recorded). Some clones in this sample may be carry-over from other donors' samples. The rearrangement joins TRBV7-2 to TRBJ2-2; 7 bases agree with TRBD2. CDR3 amino acids: CASSFGTTNTGELFF. CDR3 in DNA: TGTGCCAGCAGCTTCGGGACTACGAACACCGGGGAGCTGTTTTTT.